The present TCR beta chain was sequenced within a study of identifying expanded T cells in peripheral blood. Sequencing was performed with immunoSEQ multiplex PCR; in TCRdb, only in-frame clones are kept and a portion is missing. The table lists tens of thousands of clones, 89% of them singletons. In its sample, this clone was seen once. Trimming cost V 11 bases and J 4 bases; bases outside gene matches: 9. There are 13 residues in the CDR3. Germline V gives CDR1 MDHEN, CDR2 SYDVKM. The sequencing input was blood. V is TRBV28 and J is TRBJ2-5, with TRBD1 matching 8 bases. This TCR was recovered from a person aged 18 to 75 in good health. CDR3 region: CAFSGGLGETQYF. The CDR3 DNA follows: TGTGCCTTCTCAGGGGGCTTGGGAGAGACCCAGTACTTC.